The 18 T cell receptor beta chains listed next were all sequenced from one sample in a study of blood T cell repertoires in COVID-19. Some clones are missing from TCRdb's copy, which holds only in-frame ones; the method was immunoSEQ multiplex PCR. The profile shows about 340,000 clones, 65% to 85% of them singletons. Material for sequencing was peripheral blood. These receptors were collected from a man aged 30 to 39 with active or convalescent COVID-19.

This clone was found a few times. The V gene is TRBV9, the J gene TRBJ1-3; 10 bases are a match to TRBD1. The J segment lost 0 bases and the V segment lost 3 bases, leaving 3 bases of the junction unmatched. Per germline, CDR1 SGDLS and CDR2 YYNGEE. The CDR3 sequence is 16 residues long. The chain's CDR3 is CASSETGGTSGNTIYF. The CDR3 nucleotides read TGTGCCAGCAGCGAGACAGGGGGCACCTCTGGAAACACCATATATTTT.

This clone was picked up a small number of times. This chain uses TRBV2 with TRBJ2-2; TRBD1 might be the D (5 bases). This CDR3 contains 12 residues. Deletions cut 10 bases from V and 6 bases from J, with 12 bases between. The germline CDR1 and CDR2 sequences are SNHLY and FYNNEI. The CDR3 DNA follows: TGTGCCACCCAGGGTCTTGCCGGGGAGCTGTTTTTT. It encodes CATQGLAGELFF.

The chain recombines TRBV5-4 with TRBJ2-3; 9 positions match TRBD2. The CDR3 sequence is 16 residues long. Germline-derived CDR1 and CDR2 are SGHNT and YYREEE (reference sequence). Losses at the gene ends were 3 bases for V and 5 bases for J; bases not matched to a gene: 10. CDR3: CASSSIAGVGQDTQYF. CDR3 bases: TGTGCCAGCAGCTCCATAGCGGGAGTAGGGCAAGATACGCAGTATTTT.

This clone came up a few times. The V gene is TRBV9, the J gene TRBJ2-2; D gene ambiguous. Trimming cost V 0 bases and J 3 bases, with 3 bases left between them. Germline V gives CDR1 SGDLS, CDR2 YYNGEE. This CDR3 contains 13 residues. The CDR3 DNA follows: TGTGCCAGCAGCGTAGCCGACACCGGGGAGCTGTTTTTT. Its protein product is CASSVADTGELFF. The complete variable domain, with remaining parts taken from reference TRBV9 and TRBJ2-2, reads DSGVTQTPKHLITATGQRVTLRCSPRSGDLSVYWYQQSLDQGLQFLIQYYNGEERAKGNILERFSAQQFPDLHSELNLSSLELGDSALYFCASSVADTGELFFGEGSRLTVL.

This clone was counted a few times. Here the CDR3 reads CAWSVQGYQPQHF. The DNA for the CDR3 is TGTGCCTGGAGTGTACAGGGGTATCAGCCCCAGCATTTT. V is TRBV30 and J is TRBJ1-5; 7 bases are shared with TRBD1. Germline V gene sequence: CDR1 GTSNPN, CDR2 SVGIG (reference sequence). There are 13 residues in the CDR3. V lost 0 bases to trimming and J lost 5 bases; unmatched junction nucleotides: 1.

The rearrangement uses TRBV7-9 and TRBJ1-4; 7 bases map to TRBD1. The germline V gene encodes CDR1 SEHNR and CDR2 FQNEAQ (reference sequence). The CDR3 is 14 amino acids. The V gene end was trimmed by 6 bases and the J gene end by 7 bases; junction bases not matched to a gene: 8. The CDR3 protein is CASRQGGSGEKLFF. The CDR3 DNA reads TGTGCCAGCAGACAAGGGGGCTCTGGTGAAAAACTGTTTTTT.

The chain is built from TRBV9 and TRBJ1-3; 8 bases line up with TRBD1. V shed 1 base, J shed 0 bases, and the junction held 12 bases outside the gene matches. The CDR3 extends over 19 amino acids. Germline V gene data show CDR1 as SGDLS and CDR2 as YYNGEE. The CDR3 is CASSVSGTGRPSSGNTIYF. CDR3 nucleotide sequence: TGTGCCAGCAGCGTAAGTGGGACAGGCCGGCCGTCCTCTGGAAACACCATATATTTT.

This chain uses TRBV25-1 with TRBJ2-7; 11 positions agree with TRBD2. Looked up from germline, CDR1 is MGHDK and CDR2 is SYGVNS. J gave up 5 bases and V 2 bases, and 5 bases lay outside the gene matches. The CDR3 has 15 residues. Written as DNA, the CDR3 is TGTGCCAGCAGTGAAAGACTAGCGGGAAAGGACGAGCAGTACTTC. The encoded protein is CASSERLAGKDEQYF.

This rearrangement joins TRBV9 to TRBJ2-4; D is undetermined. Trimming cost V 0 bases and J 0 bases, with 4 bases left between them. This CDR3 has 14 amino acids. Germline V lookup: CDR1 SGDLS, CDR2 YYNGEE. CDR3 sequence reads: CASSVGLAKNIQYF. In DNA, the CDR3 is TGTGCCAGCAGCGTAGGACTAGCCAAAAACATTCAGTACTTC.

J is TRBJ2-7 and V is TRBV14; 7 nucleotides agree with TRBD2. CDR1 is SGHDN and CDR2 is FVKESK in the germline V gene. There are 14 residues in the CDR3. V lost 0 bases and J lost 5; bases outside the gene matches: 4. CDR3 residues: CASSQELASHEQYF. CDR3 bases: TGTGCCAGCAGCCAAGAACTAGCGAGCCACGAGCAGTACTTC.

This chain connects TRBV7-2 to TRBJ2-7; D is unresolved. The CDR3 runs to 12 residues. V dropped 3 bases and J dropped 0 bases, with 3 bases sitting between them. Germline assignment: CDR1 SGHTA and CDR2 FQGNSA. The CDR3 region is CASSFSSYEQYF. In nucleotides, the CDR3 is TGTGCCAGCAGCTTCAGCTCCTACGAGCAGTACTTC.

The chain employs TRBV9 and TRBJ1-2, with D perhaps matching TRBD1 (5 bases). CDR1 and CDR2 from the germline V gene are SGDLS and YYNGEE. V dropped 4 bases and J dropped 6 bases, with 19 bases sitting between them. This CDR3 is 15 amino acids long. The DNA for the CDR3 is TGTGCCAGCAGCCTATCGTATGGGGGGAGAAATGGCTACACCTTC. The encoded protein is CASSLSYGGRNGYTF.

This sequence joins TRBV7-8 and TRBJ1-4, with D uncertain. Trimming stripped 4 bases from V and 8 bases from J, with 11 bases between. The CDR3 has 13 amino acids. From germline, CDR1 is SGHVS and CDR2 FQNEAQ. The chain's CDR3 is CASSSGREEKLFF. The CDR3 DNA reads TGTGCCAGCAGCTCTGGGAGGGAAGAAAAACTGTTTTTT.

The chain has TRBV5-1 and TRBJ2-3; 9 bases agree with TRBD1. The V segment lost 3 bases and the J segment 1 base; nucleotides outside the gene matches: 9. The germline V gene has CDR1 SGHRS and CDR2 YFSETQ. The CDR3 runs 17 residues. The CDR3 loop is CASSWIGTGTGTDTQYF. The CDR3 region has the DNA TGCGCCAGCAGCTGGATCGGGACAGGGACCGGCACAGATACGCAGTATTTT.

This chain joins TRBV19 and TRBJ1-3, with a tentative D call TRBD1 (5 bases). This CDR3 is built from 15 residues. Deletions cut 7 bases from V and 0 bases from J, with 13 bases between. Germline CDR1 reads LNHDA; CDR2 reads SQIVND (reference sequence). The CDR3, as DNA: TGTGCCAGTATTCGGGACTTAGACTCTGGAAACACCATATATTTT. Its protein product is CASIRDLDSGNTIYF.

The chain is built from TRBV14 and TRBJ2-1; TRBD2 might be the D (6 bases). Germline loops: CDR1 SGHDN, CDR2 FVKESK. Trimming removed 1 base from V and 0 bases from J, with 10 bases in between. The CDR3 sequence is 16 residues long. The CDR3 region is CASSQVGGSSYNEQFF. DNA for the CDR3: TGTGCCAGCAGCCAAGTGGGGGGTAGCTCCTACAATGAGCAGTTCTTC. The full variable domain, its missing parts supplied by reference TRBV14 and TRBJ2-1, is EAGVTQFPSHSVIEKGQTVTLRCDPISGHDNLYWYRRVMGKEIKFLLHFVKESKQDESGMPNNRFLAERTGGTYSTLKVQPAELEDSGVYFCASSQVGGSSYNEQFFGPGTRLTVL.

CDR3 sequence (DNA): TGCGCCAGCAGCCAAGATCTGGCCGCTAGCACAGATACGCAGTATTTT. Amino acid sequence: CASSQDLAASTDTQYF. The rearrangement uses TRBV4-3 and TRBJ2-3; the D is unclear. Germline lookup yields CDR1 LGHNA and CDR2 YSLEER. This CDR3 contains 16 residues. V lost 0 bases and J 0 bases, leaving 10 bases between the germline ends.

The rearrangement joins TRBV5-1 to TRBJ2-2, with 10 positions matching TRBD2. This CDR3 contains 16 residues. Germline values: CDR1 SGHRS, CDR2 YFSETQ. Trimming cost V 1 base and J 5 bases; bases outside gene matches: 5. This chain's CDR3 is CASSLPSGRKTGELFF. CDR3 coding DNA: TGCGCCAGCAGCTTGCCTAGCGGGAGAAAAACCGGGGAGCTGTTTTTT.